Presented here are 32 T cell receptor beta chains from one specimen sequenced in a study of shared clonotypes between healthy human individuals. As defined, naive CD8 cells were CD45RO-negative and positively selected for CCR7, with terminally differentiated effector memory CD45RA+ cells excluded. Here immunoSEQ multiplex PCR was the method, and the copy in TCRdb shows in-frame clones only, minus some. The data contain millions of clones, about 95% of them seen just once; the ten biggest clones take up roughly 1%. Sequenced sample: naive CD8+ T cells sorted from blood. The receptor set was obtained from a young man in good health.

The J gene is TRBJ2-1, the V gene TRBV7-9, with 7 bases identical to TRBD1. CDR1 and CDR2 from the germline V gene are SEHNR and FQNEAQ (reference sequence). This CDR3 region has 15 residues. The V and J ends lost 3 bases and 6 bases, in that order; junction bases with no gene match: 8. The CDR3: CASSLIQGSGNEQFF. The DNA for the CDR3 is TGTGCCAGCAGCTTGATACAGGGGAGTGGCAATGAGCAGTTCTTC.

CDR3 sequence reads: CASSSDSGGEQYF. The CDR3 coding sequence is TGTGCCAGCAGCTCAGATTCTGGGGGCGAGCAGTACTTC. V and J are TRBV14 and TRBJ2-7; D is tentatively TRBD1 or TRBD2 (5 bases each). CDR3 length: 13 residues. CDR1 is SGHDN and CDR2 is FVKESK in the germline V gene. V was clipped by 5 bases and J by 6 bases, with 14 bases between them.

This sequence joins TRBV6-5 and TRBJ2-1; D unresolved. Trimming left V 4 bases short and J 2 bases short, with 12 bases between. Germline V gene data show CDR1 as MNHEY and CDR2 as SVGAGI. The CDR3 sequence is 15 residues long. The CDR3 nucleotides read TGTGCCAGCAGTTGGACGGGTCCTACCTACAATGAGCAGTTCTTC. Protein product: CASSWTGPTYNEQFF.

About this clone: Different DNA sequences within this sample yield the same CDR3. V usage is TRBV11-2 and J usage is TRBJ1-5, with 7 bases identical to TRBD1. The CDR3 is 15 amino acids. Germline CDR1 and CDR2: SGHAT and FQNNGV. With V trimmed by 5 bases and J by 0 bases, 4 bases remained unmatched. CDR3 loop: CASSATGDSNQPQHF. DNA of the CDR3: TGTGCCAGCAGCGCCACAGGGGATAGCAATCAGCCCCAGCATTTT.

The V gene is TRBV7-2, the J gene TRBJ2-1; D is uncertain. Trimming cost V 0 bases and J 6 bases, with 6 bases left between them. The germline CDR1 and CDR2 sequences are SGHTA and FQGNSA. The CDR3 sequence is 13 residues long. The DNA of the CDR3 is TGTGCCAGCAGCTTAGCGTCTACCAATGAGCAGTTCTTC. Translation gives CASSLASTNEQFF.

The gene calls are TRBV19 and TRBJ1-5; no definite D call. Germline CDR1 LNHDA, CDR2 SQIVND (reference sequence). V lost 3 bases and J lost 2, with 11 bases in between. The CDR3 is 15 residues long. The CDR3 nucleotides read TGTGCCAGTAGTATCTCGGGTAATGGCAATCAGCCCCAGCATTTT. Translating gives CASSISGNGNQPQHF.

The V gene is TRBV27, the J gene TRBJ2-1, with D unresolved. The V gene lost 5 bases and the J gene lost 10 bases, with 12 bases spanning the gap. Germline CDR1 and CDR2: MNHEY and SMNVEV (reference sequence). This CDR3 has 12 residues. Here the CDR3 reads CASSPSLIEQFF. The CDR3 bases are TGTGCCAGCAGTCCCTCCCTTATAGAGCAGTTCTTC.

CDR3 DNA: TGTGCCAGCAGCCCAACATTCGAAACAGGGTCACTCTCTGGAAACACCATATATTTT. Translating it yields CASSPTFETGSLSGNTIYF. The J gene is TRBJ1-3, the V gene TRBV14, with D possibly TRBD1 on 6 matching bases. Trimming stripped 4 bases from V and 0 bases from J, with 22 bases between. Germline V gene sequence: CDR1 SGHDN, CDR2 FVKESK. CDR3 length: 19 residues.

This chain links TRBV14 with TRBJ2-7, with D tentatively TRBD2 (5 bases). Germline CDR1 and CDR2: SGHDN and FVKESK. The V end lost 6 bases, the J end lost 3 bases, and 12 bases lay between the germline ends. CDR3 length equals 13 residues. The DNA for the CDR3 is TGTGCCAGCAGGGACTGGGGAAGCTACGAGCAGTACTTC. Protein: CASRDWGSYEQYF.

V usage is TRBV29-1 and J usage is TRBJ2-3, with 7 bases that match TRBD1. Germline V gives CDR1 SQVTM, CDR2 ANQGSEA. J was trimmed by 3 bases and V by 7 bases; bases with no gene match: 10. The CDR3 covers 14 residues. The CDR3 nucleotides are TGCAGCGCTGATACAGGGGTTGGAACAGATACGCAGTATTTT. Translated: CSADTGVGTDTQYF.

The chain is built from TRBV2 and TRBJ1-6, with TRBD1 as a possible D gene (5 bases). Germline-derived CDR1 and CDR2 are SNHLY and FYNNEI. The CDR3 has 15 residues. Trimming took off 6 bases at V and 8 bases at J, with 17 bases between the two ends. The CDR3 reads CASRGLGTADSPLHF. DNA for the CDR3: TGTGCCAGCAGGGGTCTCGGGACGGCAGATTCACCCCTCCACTTT.

This rearrangement joins TRBV2 to TRBJ1-2, with a weak D call TRBD1 (5 bases). Germline V CDR1 and CDR2: SNHLY, FYNNEI. The CDR3 is made up of 14 amino acids. The V gene lost 4 bases and the J gene lost 3 bases, with 12 bases spanning the gap. CDR3 sequence (DNA): TGTGCCAGCAGTGCAGGGTACCTAGACTATGGCTACACCTTC. Translating it yields CASSAGYLDYGYTF.

The J gene is TRBJ2-1, the V gene TRBV10-1; D might be TRBD2 (6 bases). Germline lookup yields CDR1 WNHNN and CDR2 SYGVQD (reference sequence). This CDR3 is 12 amino acids long. V gave up 3 bases and J gave up 7 bases, with 7 bases separating them. The CDR3, as DNA: TGCGCCAGCAGTGATGCGGGGAATGAGCAGTTCTTC. This codes for CASSDAGNEQFF.

V and J are TRBV27 and TRBJ2-5, with a possible D match to TRBD2 (6 bases). This CDR3 is 14 amino acids long. Germline assignment: CDR1 MNHEY and CDR2 SMNVEV (reference sequence). Trimming stripped 6 bases from V and 2 bases from J, with 13 bases between. CDR3 in amino acids: CASSHPGGQETQYF. The CDR3 region has the DNA TGTGCCAGCAGCCACCCCGGAGGGCAAGAGACCCAGTACTTC.

This chain links TRBV23-1 with TRBJ2-7; perhaps TRBD1 as D (5 bases). TRBV23-1 is flagged as an ORF with uncertain function. The CDR3 loop spans 13 amino acids. The V and J ends lost 1 base and 6 bases respectively, with 10 bases between them. CDR3 nucleotides: TGCGCCAGCAGTCAATTTCAGGGCGGCGAGCAGTACTTC. Protein sequence: CASSQFQGGEQYF.

The CDR3 sequence is CASSLSTGELFF. The CDR3 bases are TGTGCCAGCAGCTTGAGCACCGGGGAGCTGTTTTTT. V is TRBV11-3 and J is TRBJ2-2; D ambiguous. Trimming pared 3 bases from V and 4 bases from J, leaving 3 bases between. The CDR3 is made up of 12 amino acids. The germline V gene has CDR1 SGHNT and CDR2 YENEEA.

The chain uses TRBV2 and TRBJ1-1; TRBD1 agrees at 7 bases. From germline, CDR1 is SNHLY and CDR2 FYNNEI. J gave up 1 base and V 8 bases, and 4 bases lay outside the gene matches. The CDR3 spans 13 residues. CDR3 DNA sequence: TGTGCCAGCGCTGACAGGGAGAACACTGAAGCTTTCTTT. Its protein is CASADRENTEAFF.

This chain uses TRBV7-6 with TRBJ2-7; TRBD2 aligns across 7 bases. Germline CDR1 and CDR2: SGHVS and FNYEAQ. V gave up 2 bases and J gave up 7 bases; unmatched junction bases: 5. The CDR3 totals 13 residues. The CDR3 loop is CASSLMVAGEQYF. CDR3 DNA: TGTGCCAGCAGCTTAATGGTAGCGGGTGAGCAGTACTTC.

This clone was picked up one time. The V gene is TRBV30, the J gene TRBJ2-7, with no clear D. CDR1 is GTSNPN, CDR2 SVGIG, per germline (reference sequence). The V end was cut by 1 base, the J end by 2 bases, with 12 bases between. The CDR3 is 14 amino acids. The CDR3 loop reads CAWSGDIFPYEQYF. Written as DNA, the CDR3 is TGTGCCTGGAGTGGCGACATCTTTCCCTACGAGCAGTACTTC.

J is TRBJ1-1 and V is TRBV6-5; a weak D match, TRBD1 (5 bases). V lost 6 bases and J lost 3, with 17 bases in between. CDR1 is MNHEY and CDR2 is SVGAGI in the germline V gene. The length of the CDR3 is 15 residues. The CDR3 DNA sequence: TGTGCCAGCAGGGACACAGGTTGGAAGCACACTGAAGCTTTCTTT. This sequence encodes CASRDTGWKHTEAFF.

The chain recombines TRBV4-1 with TRBJ1-2; D not certain. This CDR3 is 16 amino acids long. The V and J ends lost 7 bases and 6 bases respectively, with 24 bases between them. Germline V gene sequence: CDR1 MGHRA, CDR2 YSYEKL. Here the CDR3 DNA reads TGCGCCAGCACAACCGGGGAGGGAGAAGTAGCGGATGGCTACACCTTC. Residues: CASTTGEGEVADGYTF.

The chain uses TRBV6-1 and TRBJ2-2, with D unresolved. Germline lookup yields CDR1 MNHNS and CDR2 SASEGT. V gave up 0 bases and J gave up 9 bases, with 8 bases separating them. The CDR3 runs 13 residues. The CDR3 DNA reads as TGTGCCAGCAGTGAAGCATTAGACTGGGAGCTGTTTTTT. Translation gives CASSEALDWELFF.

A remark on this clone: Additional DNA sequences in this sample encode the identical CDR3. The V call is TRBV5-6, the J call TRBJ2-7; D remains unclear. Trimming cost V 4 bases and J 2 bases, with 10 bases left between them. CDR1 is SGHDT and CDR2 is YYEEEE in the germline V gene. This CDR3 comprises 13 residues. CDR3 residues: CASSLAAAYEQYF. As DNA, the CDR3 is TGTGCCAGCAGCCTCGCAGCTGCCTACGAGCAGTACTTC.

This chain connects TRBV5-1 to TRBJ2-1; TRBD1 matches at 7 bases. With 4 bases clipped from V and 7 bases from J, the junction kept 2 bases outside the gene matches. The CDR3 is 12 residues long. The germline CDR1 and CDR2 sequences are SGHRS and YFSETQ. The CDR3 region is CASSDRVNEQFF. CDR3 nucleotides: TGCGCCAGCAGCGACAGGGTGAATGAGCAGTTCTTC.

The genes are TRBV6-1 and TRBJ1-1, with 8 bases matching TRBD1. The trim removed 3 bases at V and 3 bases at J, leaving 6 bases unmatched. CDR1 is MNHNS, CDR2 SASEGT, per germline. This CDR3 is built from 15 residues. CDR3 in amino acids: CASSDRTGLDTEAFF. DNA for the CDR3: TGTGCCAGCAGTGATAGGACAGGGTTGGACACTGAAGCTTTCTTT.

The genes are TRBV10-3 and TRBJ1-1, with D possibly matching TRBD1 (5 bases). Germline V gene data show CDR1 as ENHRY and CDR2 as SYGVKD. The CDR3 covers 14 residues. V lost 2 bases and J 4 bases, leaving 11 bases between the germline ends. CDR3: CAISEGGSGTEAFF. The CDR3 DNA sequence: TGTGCCATCAGTGAGGGGGGGTCGGGCACTGAAGCTTTCTTT.

The chain is built from TRBV2 and TRBJ2-7; D may match TRBD1 or TRBD2 (6 bases each). The CDR3 has 13 residues. V was trimmed by 6 bases and J by 0 bases, leaving 9 bases between them. Per the germline V gene, CDR1 is SNHLY and CDR2 is FYNNEI. The CDR3 bases are TGTGCCAGCAGGGGGGGCATCTCCTACGAGCAGTACTTC. Encoded protein: CASRGGISYEQYF.

The genes are TRBV19 and TRBJ2-7; 7 bases map to TRBD1. J was trimmed by 3 bases and V by 6 bases; bases with no gene match: 8. The CDR3 covers 14 residues. Germline CDR1 and CDR2: LNHDA and SQIVND (reference sequence). The CDR3 coding sequence is TGTGCCAGTAGCTCACAGGGGAGTGGCTACGAGCAGTACTTC. It codes for CASSSQGSGYEQYF.

The CDR3 nucleotides are TGTGCCAGCAGCTCCTCATTCCCGGCCAACGTCCTGACTTTC. It specifies CASSSSFPANVLTF. The V and J genes are TRBV7-9 and TRBJ2-6; no definite D call. CDR1 and CDR2 from the germline V gene are SEHNR and FQNEAQ (reference sequence). This CDR3 is built from 14 residues. The V and J ends lost 4 bases and 6 bases respectively, with 10 bases between them.

The V call is TRBV27, the J call TRBJ2-7; 7 bases are a match to TRBD1. CDR1 is MNHEY, CDR2 SMNVEV, per germline (reference sequence). This CDR3 region has 15 residues. Trimming at V came to 2 bases and at J to 6 bases, leaving 10 bases not matched to a gene. This chain's CDR3 is CASSLIGDRGAEQYF. The DNA of the CDR3 is TGTGCCAGCAGTTTAATAGGGGACAGAGGGGCCGAGCAGTACTTC.

The rearrangement links TRBV7-3 to TRBJ2-7; D gene unclear. The length of the CDR3 is 13 residues. Trimming pared 0 bases from V and 6 bases from J, leaving 9 bases between. The germline CDR1 and CDR2 sequences are SGHTA and FQGTGA. The CDR3 nucleotides read TGTGCCAGCAGCTTAACGGTGGCAAGCGAGCAGTACTTC. Translating gives CASSLTVASEQYF.

The chain uses TRBV13 and TRBJ2-2; D is possibly TRBD1 (6 bases). V was pared by 4 bases and J by 7 bases, with 13 bases between. Germline V gene lookup returns CDR1 PRHDT and CDR2 FYEKMQ (reference sequence). The CDR3 is 14 residues long. The CDR3 reads CASSSSRGSGELFF. CDR3 nucleotide sequence: TGTGCCAGCAGCTCCTCCAGGGGCAGCGGGGAGCTGTTTTTT.